This T cell receptor (beta chain) emerged from a study of blood T cell repertoires in COVID-19. The assay was immunoSEQ multiplex PCR, and TCRdb's table has in-frame clones only and misses some. The sample carries over 60,000 clones, approximately 90% recorded once. The sequence was collected from a man between 65 and 80 years old with active or convalescent COVID-19. Specimen: peripheral blood.

This CDR3 reads CASTDYNEQFF. CDR3 coding DNA: TGCGCCAGCACAGATTACAATGAGCAGTTCTTC. V gene TRBV10-2 combines with J gene TRBJ2-1; D remains unclear. Trimming left V 7 bases short and J 4 bases short, with 5 bases between. There are 11 residues in the CDR3. Germline loops: CDR1 WSHSY, CDR2 SAAADI.